The rows below give T cell receptor beta chains drawn from one sample of a study of identical twins. TCRdb independently ran MiXCR on the 5' RACE reads; one entry per CDR3 protein. The sample gives about 570,000 distinct CDR3 sequences, more than 9% of which show up once; 2.5% to 3.5% is in the top ten. These same data were also listed under a study on yellow fever vaccine responses in identical twins.

The sequenced sample was PBMCs. These receptor sequences come from a woman between 18 and 30 years old in good health. Both conserved end residues are part of each CDR3. D genes are given only for firm matches. Where a row states a size, it is once, few, many or the class of an expanded clone; other rows omit it.

TRBV15	TRBD1	TRBJ2-4	few	CATSRVLGTGRGNIQYF	TGTGCCACCAGCAGAGTTCTTGGGACAGGGAGGGGGAACATTCAGTACTTC
TRBV6-2/TRBV6-3	NA	TRBJ2-1	few	CASGPSGAGVNEQFF	TGTGCCAGCGGTCCCTCGGGGGCGGGAGTCAATGAGCAGTTCTTC
TRBV4-2	NA	TRBJ2-7	few	CASSQMRARDHYEQYF	TGTGCCAGCAGCCAAATGAGGGCCCGGGACCACTACGAGCAGTACTTC
TRBV7-6	TRBD2	TRBJ2-7	few	CASGGGRSEQYF	TGTGCCAGCGGCGGCGGGAGAAGCGAGCAGTACTTC
TRBV4-1	NA	TRBJ2-3	few	CASSQVNLVHTDTQYF	TGCGCCAGCAGCCAAGTTAACCTAGTTCACACAGATACGCAGTATTTT
TRBV20-1	TRBD1	TRBJ2-7	NA	CSLTAGTGAF	TGCAGTCTGACTGCCGGGACAGGGGCCTTC
TRBV19	NA	TRBJ2-2	few	CASSILGTNTGELFF	TGTGCCAGTAGTATACTGGGGACGAACACCGGGGAGCTGTTTTTT
TRBV6-5	TRBD1	TRBJ1-3	many	CASRGQGDTIYF	TGTGCCAGCAGAGGACAGGGGGACACCATATATTTT
TRBV6-2/TRBV6-3	NA	TRBJ2-7	few	CASSYSGLYEQYF	TGTGCCAGCAGTTACTCCGGTCTCTACGAGCAGTACTTC
TRBV5-1	TRBD1	TRBJ2-5	many	CASSLSGQGYVKTQYF	TGCGCCAGCAGCTTAAGCGGACAGGGGTATGTGAAGACCCAGTACTTC
TRBV7-2	NA	TRBJ1-4	NA	CASSTHREGNEKLFF	TGTGCCAGCAGCACCCACAGGGAGGGTAATGAAAAACTGTTTTTT
TRBV6-5	TRBD2	TRBJ2-2	NA	CASSYGGEVGELFF	TGTGCCAGCAGTTACGGGGGGGAGGTCGGGGAGCTGTTTTTT
TRBV5-1	NA	TRBJ2-3	few	CASSLEEGGTDTQYF	TGCGCCAGCAGCTTGGAGGAGGGAGGCACAGATACGCAGTATTTT
TRBV7-3	NA	TRBJ2-3	NA	CASSLMGTLKGTDTQYF	TGTGCCAGCAGCTTAATGGGGACGCTTAAAGGCACAGATACGCAGTATTTT
TRBV28	TRBD2	TRBJ2-1	many	CASSPARTSGKYNEQFF	TGTGCCAGCAGTCCCGCTCGGACTAGCGGGAAATACAATGAGCAGTTCTTC
TRBV7-7	TRBD2	TRBJ2-5	many	CASSLAPIWSSGRLQETQYF	TGTGCTAGCAGCTTAGCCCCCATTTGGTCTAGCGGGAGGCTTCAAGAGACCCAGTACTTC
TRBV3-1	TRBD1	TRBJ1-2	NA	CASSRGQGGGYTF	TGTGCCAGCAGCCGGGGACAGGGCGGTGGCTACACCTTC
TRBV29-1	NA	TRBJ1-1	NA	CSAPGWGNKAFF	TGCAGCGCACCGGGATGGGGCAACAAAGCTTTCTTT
TRBV12-5	TRBD1	TRBJ2-1	few	CASGRTGIAYNEQFF	TGTGCTAGTGGTCGGACAGGGATAGCCTACAATGAGCAGTTCTTC
TRBV12-3/TRBV12-4	TRBD1	TRBJ2-7	many	CASSPRQGNMNEQYF	TGTGCCAGCAGCCCGCGACAGGGGAATATGAACGAGCAGTACTTC